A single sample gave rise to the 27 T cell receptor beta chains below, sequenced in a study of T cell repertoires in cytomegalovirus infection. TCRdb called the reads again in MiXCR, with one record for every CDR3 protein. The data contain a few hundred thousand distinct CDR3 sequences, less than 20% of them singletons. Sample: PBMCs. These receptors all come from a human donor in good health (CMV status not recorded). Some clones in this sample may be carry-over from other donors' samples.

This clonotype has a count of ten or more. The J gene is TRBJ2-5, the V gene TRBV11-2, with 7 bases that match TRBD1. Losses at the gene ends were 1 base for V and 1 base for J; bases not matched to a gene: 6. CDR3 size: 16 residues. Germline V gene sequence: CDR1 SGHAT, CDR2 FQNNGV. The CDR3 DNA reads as TGTGCCAGCAGCTTAGTAGGGGGCCTCGTCCAAGAGACCCAGTACTTC. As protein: CASSLVGGLVQETQYF.

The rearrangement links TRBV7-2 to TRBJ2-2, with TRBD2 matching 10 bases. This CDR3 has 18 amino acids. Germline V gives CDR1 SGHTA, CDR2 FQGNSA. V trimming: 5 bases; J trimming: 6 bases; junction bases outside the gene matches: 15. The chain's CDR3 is CASSPRVASGSGAGELFF. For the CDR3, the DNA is TGTGCCAGCAGCCCCCGAGTGGCTAGCGGGAGCGGGGCCGGGGAGCTGTTTTTT.

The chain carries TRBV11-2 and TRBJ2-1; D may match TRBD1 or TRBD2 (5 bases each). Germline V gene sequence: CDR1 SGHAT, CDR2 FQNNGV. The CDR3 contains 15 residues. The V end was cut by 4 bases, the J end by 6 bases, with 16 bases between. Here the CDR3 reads CASSSPRGRGNEQFF. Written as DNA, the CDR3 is TGTGCCAGCAGCTCCCCGAGGGGTAGAGGCAATGAGCAGTTCTTC. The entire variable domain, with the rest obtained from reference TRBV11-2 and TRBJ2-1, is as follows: EAGVAQSPRYKIIEKRQSVAFWCNPISGHATLYWYQQILGQGPKLLIQFQNNGVVDDSQLPKDRFSAERLKGVDSTLKIQPAKLEDSAVYLCASSSPRGRGNEQFFGPGTRLTVL.

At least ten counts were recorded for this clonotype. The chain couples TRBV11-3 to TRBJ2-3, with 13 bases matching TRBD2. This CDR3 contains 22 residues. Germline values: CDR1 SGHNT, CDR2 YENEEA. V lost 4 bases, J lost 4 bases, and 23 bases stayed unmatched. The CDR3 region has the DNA TGTGCCAGCAGCTCAGAAGTTTACCAGAGGACTAGCGGGAGCCGTCGCGCAGATACGCAGTATTTT. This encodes CASSSEVYQRTSGSRRADTQYF.

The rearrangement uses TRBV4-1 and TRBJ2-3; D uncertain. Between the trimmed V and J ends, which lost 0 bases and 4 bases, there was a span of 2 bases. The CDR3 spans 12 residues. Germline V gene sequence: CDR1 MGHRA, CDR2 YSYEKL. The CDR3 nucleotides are TGCGCCAGCAGCCAAGAGCCAGATACGCAGTATTTT. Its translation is CASSQEPDTQYF.

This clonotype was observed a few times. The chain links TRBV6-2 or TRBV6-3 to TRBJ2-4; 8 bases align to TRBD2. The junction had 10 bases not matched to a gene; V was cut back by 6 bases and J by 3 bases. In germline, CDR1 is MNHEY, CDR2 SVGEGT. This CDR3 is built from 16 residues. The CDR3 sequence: CASRPAGDVGKNIQYF. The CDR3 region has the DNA TGTGCCAGCAGACCAGCGGGAGACGTCGGCAAAAACATTCAGTACTTC.

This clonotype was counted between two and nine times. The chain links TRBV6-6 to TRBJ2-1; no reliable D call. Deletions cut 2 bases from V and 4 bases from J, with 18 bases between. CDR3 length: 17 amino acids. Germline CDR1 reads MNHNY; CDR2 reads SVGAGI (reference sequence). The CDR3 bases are TGTGCCAGCAGTTACCCCATAGTTTATTTCGGATACAATGAGCAGTTCTTC. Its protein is CASSYPIVYFGYNEQFF.

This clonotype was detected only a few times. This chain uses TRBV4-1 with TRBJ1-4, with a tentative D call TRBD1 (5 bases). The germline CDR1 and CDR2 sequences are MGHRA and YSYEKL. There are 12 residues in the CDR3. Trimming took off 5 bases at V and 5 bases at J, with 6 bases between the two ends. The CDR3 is CASSAGNEKLFF. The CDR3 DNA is TGCGCCAGCAGCGCAGGGAATGAAAAACTGTTTTTT.

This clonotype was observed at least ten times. The CDR3 DNA reads TGTGCCAGCAGCCCAAGGCGGGGGGGTCTGAATACGCAGTATTTT. Amino acids: CASSPRRGGLNTQYF. This chain joins TRBV5-4 and TRBJ2-3; 9 nucleotides line up with TRBD2. The CDR3 covers 15 residues. Trimming removed 4 bases from V and 7 bases from J; junction bases left unmatched: 10. The germline CDR1 and CDR2 sequences are SGHNT and YYREEE (reference sequence).

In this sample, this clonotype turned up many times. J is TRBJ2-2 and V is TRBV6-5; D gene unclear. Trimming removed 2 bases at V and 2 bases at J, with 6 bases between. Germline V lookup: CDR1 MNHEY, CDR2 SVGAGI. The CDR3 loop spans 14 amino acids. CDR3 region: CASSYGLNTGELFF. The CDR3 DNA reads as TGTGCCAGCAGTTACGGCCTTAACACCGGGGAGCTGTTTTTT.

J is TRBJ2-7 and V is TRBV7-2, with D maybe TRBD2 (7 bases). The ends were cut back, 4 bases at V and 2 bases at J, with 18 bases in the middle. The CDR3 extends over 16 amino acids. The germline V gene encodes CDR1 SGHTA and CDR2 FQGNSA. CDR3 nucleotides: TGTGCCAGCAGCTCCAGAGGGGGGGCTCCCGCCTACGAGCAGTACTTC. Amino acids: CASSSRGGAPAYEQYF. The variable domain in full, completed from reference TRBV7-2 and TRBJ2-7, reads GAGVSQSPSNKVTEKGKDVELRCDPISGHTALYWYRQSLGQGLEFLIYFQGNSAPDKSGLPSDRFSAERTGGSVSTLTIQRTQQEDSAVYLCASSSRGGAPAYEQYFGPGTRLTVT.

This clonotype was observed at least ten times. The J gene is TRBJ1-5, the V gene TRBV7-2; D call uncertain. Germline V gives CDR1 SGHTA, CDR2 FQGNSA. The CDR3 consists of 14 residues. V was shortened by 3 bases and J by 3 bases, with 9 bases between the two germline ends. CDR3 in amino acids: CASSLTLSNQPQHF. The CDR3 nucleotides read TGTGCCAGCAGCTTGACCTTGTCCAATCAGCCCCAGCATTTT.

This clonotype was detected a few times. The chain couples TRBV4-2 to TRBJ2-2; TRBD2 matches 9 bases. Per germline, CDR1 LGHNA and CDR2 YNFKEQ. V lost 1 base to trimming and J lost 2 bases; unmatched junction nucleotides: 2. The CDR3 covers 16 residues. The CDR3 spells CASSQASGDNTGELFF. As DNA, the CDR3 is TGTGCCAGCAGCCAAGCTAGCGGGGACAACACCGGGGAGCTGTTTTTT.

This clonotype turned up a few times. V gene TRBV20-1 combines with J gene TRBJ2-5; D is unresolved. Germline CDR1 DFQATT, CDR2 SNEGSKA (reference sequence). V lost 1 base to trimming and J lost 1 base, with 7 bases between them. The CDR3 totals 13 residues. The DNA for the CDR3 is TGCAGTGCTAGAGTCACGGGCCAAGAGACCCAGTACTTC. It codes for CSARVTGQETQYF.

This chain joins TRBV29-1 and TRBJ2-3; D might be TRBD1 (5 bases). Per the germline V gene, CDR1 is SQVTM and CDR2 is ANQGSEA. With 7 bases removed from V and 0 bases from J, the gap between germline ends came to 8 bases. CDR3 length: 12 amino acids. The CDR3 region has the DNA TGCAGCGACCGACAGAGCACAGATACGCAGTATTTT. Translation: CSDRQSTDTQYF.

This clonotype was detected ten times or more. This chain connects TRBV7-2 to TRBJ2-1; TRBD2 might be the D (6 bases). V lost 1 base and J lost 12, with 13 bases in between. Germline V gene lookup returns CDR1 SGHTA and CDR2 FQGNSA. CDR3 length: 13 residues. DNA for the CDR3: TGTGCCAGCAGCTTAGTTGCGTTCGGGGGGCAGTTCTTC. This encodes CASSLVAFGGQFF.

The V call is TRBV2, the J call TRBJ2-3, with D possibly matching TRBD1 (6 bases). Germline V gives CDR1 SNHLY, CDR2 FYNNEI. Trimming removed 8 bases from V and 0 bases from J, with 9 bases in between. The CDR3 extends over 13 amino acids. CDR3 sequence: CASDRTSTDTQYF. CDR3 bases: TGTGCCAGCGACAGGACTAGCACAGATACGCAGTATTTT.

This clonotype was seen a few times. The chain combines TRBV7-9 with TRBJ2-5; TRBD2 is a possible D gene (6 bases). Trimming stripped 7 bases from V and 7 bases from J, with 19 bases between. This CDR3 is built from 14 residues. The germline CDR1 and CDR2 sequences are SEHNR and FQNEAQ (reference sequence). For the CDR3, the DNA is TGTGCCAGCACCGATCCGGGACTGGGGGGGACCCAGTACTTC. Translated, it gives CASTDPGLGGTQYF.

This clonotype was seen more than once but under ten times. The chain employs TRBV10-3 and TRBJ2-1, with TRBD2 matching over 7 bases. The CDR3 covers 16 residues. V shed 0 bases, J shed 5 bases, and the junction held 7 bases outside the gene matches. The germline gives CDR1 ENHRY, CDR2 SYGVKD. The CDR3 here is CAISESGASGDNEQFF. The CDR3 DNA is TGTGCCATCAGTGAGTCAGGGGCTAGCGGTGACAATGAGCAGTTCTTC.

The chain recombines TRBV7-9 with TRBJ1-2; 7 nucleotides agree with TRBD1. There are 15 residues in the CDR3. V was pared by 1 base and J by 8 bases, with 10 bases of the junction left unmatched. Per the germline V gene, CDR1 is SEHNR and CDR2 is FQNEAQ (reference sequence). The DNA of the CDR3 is TGTGCCAGCAGCTTAGTCGGGAAGGGGGCGCCGGGCTACACCTTC. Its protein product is CASSLVGKGAPGYTF.

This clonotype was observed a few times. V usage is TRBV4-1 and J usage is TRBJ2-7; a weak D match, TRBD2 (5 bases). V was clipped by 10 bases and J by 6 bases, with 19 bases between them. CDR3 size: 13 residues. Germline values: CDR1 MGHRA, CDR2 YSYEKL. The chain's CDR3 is CANSFRRRSEQYF. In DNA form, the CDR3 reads TGCGCCAACTCGTTCCGGCGGAGGTCCGAGCAGTACTTC.

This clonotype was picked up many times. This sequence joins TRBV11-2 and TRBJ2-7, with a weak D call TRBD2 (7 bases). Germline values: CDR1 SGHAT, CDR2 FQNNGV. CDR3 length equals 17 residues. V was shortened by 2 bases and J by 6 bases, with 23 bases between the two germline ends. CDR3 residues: CASSLLNGGAQPGEQYF. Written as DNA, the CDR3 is TGTGCCAGCAGCTTACTGAATGGGGGGGCCCAGCCTGGCGAGCAGTACTTC. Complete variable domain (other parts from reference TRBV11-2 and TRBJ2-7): EAGVAQSPRYKIIEKRQSVAFWCNPISGHATLYWYQQILGQGPKLLIQFQNNGVVDDSQLPKDRFSAERLKGVDSTLKIQPAKLEDSAVYLCASSLLNGGAQPGEQYFGPGTRLTVT.

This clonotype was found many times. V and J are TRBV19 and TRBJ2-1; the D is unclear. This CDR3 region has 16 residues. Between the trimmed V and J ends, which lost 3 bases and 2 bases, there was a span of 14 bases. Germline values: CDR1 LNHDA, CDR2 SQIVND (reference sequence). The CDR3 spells CASSMSFQVAYNEQFF. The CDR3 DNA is TGTGCCAGTAGTATGAGTTTTCAGGTGGCCTACAATGAGCAGTTCTTC.

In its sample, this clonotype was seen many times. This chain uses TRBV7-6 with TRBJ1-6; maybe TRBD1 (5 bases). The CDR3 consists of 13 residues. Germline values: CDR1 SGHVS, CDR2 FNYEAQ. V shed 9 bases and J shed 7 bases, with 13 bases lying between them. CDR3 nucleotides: TGTGCCAGTCGGGGACTATTGAATTCACCCCTCCACTTT. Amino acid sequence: CASRGLLNSPLHF.

CDR3 nucleotide sequence: TGTGCCAGCAGTCGGGCCCGGTGGGGCACAGATACGCAGTATTTT. Protein sequence: CASSRARWGTDTQYF. The chain joins TRBV6-6 to TRBJ2-3; D ambiguous. CDR3 size: 15 residues. The V gene's germline CDR1 is MNHNY and CDR2 SVGAGI (reference sequence). V shed 5 bases and J shed 1 base, with 13 bases lying between them.

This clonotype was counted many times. CDR3 in amino acids: CASSLGPRQPLHF. The CDR3 region has the DNA TGTGCCAGCAGCTTAGGGCCCAGACAACCCCTCCACTTT. This rearrangement joins TRBV11-2 to TRBJ1-6; D is unresolved. Trimming left V 1 base short and J 12 bases short, with 10 bases between. The CDR3 extends over 13 amino acids. Germline values: CDR1 SGHAT, CDR2 FQNNGV. Together with reference TRBV11-2 and TRBJ1-6, the CDR3 gives the full variable domain: EAGVAQSPRYKIIEKRQSVAFWCNPISGHATLYWYQQILGQGPKLLIQFQNNGVVDDSQLPKDRFSAERLKGVDSTLKIQPAKLEDSAVYLCASSLGPRQPLHFGNGTRLTVT.

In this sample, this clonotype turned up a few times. CDR3: CASSSISGGEQFF. The CDR3, as DNA: TGTGCCAGCAGCTCGATTAGCGGCGGTGAGCAGTTCTTC. The chain uses TRBV11-2 and TRBJ2-1; possibly TRBD2 for D (6 bases). The germline V and J ends were trimmed by 4 bases and 9 bases, with 13 bases remaining between them. This CDR3 spans 13 amino acids. Per germline, CDR1 SGHAT and CDR2 FQNNGV.